This T cell receptor (beta chain) emerged from a study of blood T cell repertoires in COVID-19. Study-wide context: The analysed material was cDNA or gDNA that came from T cells, B-cell-depleted T cells, or PBMCs.

A Seattle source enrolled patients during active infection and followed them longitudinally. This CDR3 is 15 amino acids long. V trimming: 1 base; J trimming: 12 bases; junction bases outside the gene matches: 11. Original processing methods: From reference gene primer amplification, estimates of nucleated cell counts were derived. The table came from immunoSEQ multiplex PCR; TCRdb's copy has only in-frame clones and leaves some out. Clone size and V and J calls were adopted from that table, with D and trimming inferred from the DNA. Of about 210,000 clones listed, approximately 84% are singletons. The rearrangement uses TRBV5-3 and TRBJ2-1, with 9 bases aligning to TRBD1. TRBV5-3 counts as an open reading frame of uncertain function. Sequences were obtained from peripheral blood. This sequence originates from a woman older than 75 with COVID-19, enrolled during active disease. In nucleotides, the CDR3 is TGTGCCAGAAGCTTGTGCGGGACAGGGCCCCTGGTGCAGTTCTTC. It translates to CARSLCGTGPLVQFF.